This TCR beta chain was recovered during a study of CD8 T cells in ankylosing spondylitis. With regard to this clonotype: Its specificity is unknown.

Study-level points and caveats: Earlier literature documents some of the motif variants in reactive arthritis synovial fluid and blood.

TCRdb reprocessed the 5' RACE reads via MiXCR and lists one record per CDR3 protein. The table includes around 300,000 distinct CDR3 sequences, approximately 14% detected once. Germline V gives CDR1 SGHRS, CDR2 YFSETQ. V lost 7 bases and J lost 2, with 11 bases in between. CDR3 size: 13 residues. The material sequenced was blood, either unsorted or a sorted T cell fraction (not recorded which). The chain links TRBV5-1 to TRBJ2-3; D is ambiguous. The receptor was isolated from a male donor with ankylosing spondylitis or in good health (not recorded which). The CDR3 coding sequence is TGCGCCAGCTTCCGGACCGACACAGATACGCAGTATTTT. It specifies CASFRTDTDTQYF.